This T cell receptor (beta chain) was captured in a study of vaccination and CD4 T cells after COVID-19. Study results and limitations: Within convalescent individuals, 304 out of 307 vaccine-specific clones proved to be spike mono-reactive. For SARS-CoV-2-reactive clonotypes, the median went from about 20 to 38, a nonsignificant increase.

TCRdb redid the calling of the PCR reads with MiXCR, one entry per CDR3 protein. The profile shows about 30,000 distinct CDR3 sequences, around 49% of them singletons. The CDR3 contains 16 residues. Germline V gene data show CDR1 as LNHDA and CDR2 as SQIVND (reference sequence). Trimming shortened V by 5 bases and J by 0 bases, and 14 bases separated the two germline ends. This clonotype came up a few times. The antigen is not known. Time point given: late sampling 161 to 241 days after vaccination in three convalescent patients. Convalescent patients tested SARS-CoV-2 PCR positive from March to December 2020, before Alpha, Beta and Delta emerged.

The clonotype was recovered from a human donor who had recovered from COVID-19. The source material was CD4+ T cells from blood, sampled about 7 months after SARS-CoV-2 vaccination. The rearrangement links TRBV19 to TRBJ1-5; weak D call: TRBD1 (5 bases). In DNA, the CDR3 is TGTGCCAGTAGTCCATGGGACGGCTATAGCAATCAGCCCCAGCATTTT. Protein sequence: CASSPWDGYSNQPQHF.